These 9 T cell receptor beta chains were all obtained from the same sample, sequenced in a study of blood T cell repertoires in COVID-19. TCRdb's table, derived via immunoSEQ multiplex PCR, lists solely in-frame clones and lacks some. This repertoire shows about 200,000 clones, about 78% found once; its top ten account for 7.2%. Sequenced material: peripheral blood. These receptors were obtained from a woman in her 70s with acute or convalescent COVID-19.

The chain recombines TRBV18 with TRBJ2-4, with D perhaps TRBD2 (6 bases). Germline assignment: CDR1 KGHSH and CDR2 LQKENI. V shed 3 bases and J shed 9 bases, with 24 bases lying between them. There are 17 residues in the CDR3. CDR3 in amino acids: CASSPAPPQGQGGIQYF. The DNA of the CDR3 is TGTGCCAGCTCACCCGCCCCCCCCCAAGGGCAGGGAGGCATTCAGTACTTC.

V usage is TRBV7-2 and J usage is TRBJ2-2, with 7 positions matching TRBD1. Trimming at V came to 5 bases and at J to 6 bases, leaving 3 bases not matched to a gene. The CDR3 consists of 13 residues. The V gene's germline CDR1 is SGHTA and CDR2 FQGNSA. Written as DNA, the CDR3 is TGTGCCAGCAGCCCGACAGGGCCCGGGGAGCTGTTTTTT. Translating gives CASSPTGPGELFF.

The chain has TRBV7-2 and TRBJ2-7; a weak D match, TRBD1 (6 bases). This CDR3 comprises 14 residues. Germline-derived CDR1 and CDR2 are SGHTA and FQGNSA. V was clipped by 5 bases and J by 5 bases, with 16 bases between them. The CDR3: CASSPRQVSHEQYF. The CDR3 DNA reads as TGTGCCAGCAGCCCCAGACAGGTGTCGCACGAGCAGTACTTC.

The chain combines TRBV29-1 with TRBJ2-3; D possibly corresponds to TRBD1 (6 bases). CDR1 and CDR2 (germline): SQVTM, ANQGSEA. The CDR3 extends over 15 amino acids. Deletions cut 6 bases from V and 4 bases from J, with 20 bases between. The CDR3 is CSVLLRGWGPDTQYF. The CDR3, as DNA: TGCAGCGTCCTCCTCAGGGGTTGGGGCCCAGATACGCAGTATTTT.

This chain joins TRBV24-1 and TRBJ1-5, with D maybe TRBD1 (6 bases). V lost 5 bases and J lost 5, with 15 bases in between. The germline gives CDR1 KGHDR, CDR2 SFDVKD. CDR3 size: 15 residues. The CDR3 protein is CATSGGEGVHQPQHF. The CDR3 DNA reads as TGTGCCACCAGTGGGGGAGAGGGGGTTCATCAGCCCCAGCATTTT.

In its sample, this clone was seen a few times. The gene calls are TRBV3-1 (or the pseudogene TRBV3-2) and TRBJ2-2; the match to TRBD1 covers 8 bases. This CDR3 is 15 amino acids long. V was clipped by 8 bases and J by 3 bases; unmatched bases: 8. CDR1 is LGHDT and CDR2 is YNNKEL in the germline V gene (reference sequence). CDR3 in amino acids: CASSLGQGDTGELFF. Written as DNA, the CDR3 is TGTGCCAGCTCTCTAGGACAGGGCGACACCGGGGAGCTGTTTTTT.

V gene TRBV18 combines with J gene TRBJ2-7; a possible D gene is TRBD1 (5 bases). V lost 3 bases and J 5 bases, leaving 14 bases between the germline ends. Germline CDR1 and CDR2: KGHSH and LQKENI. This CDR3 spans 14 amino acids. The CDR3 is CASSPQPGYHEQYF. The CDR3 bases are TGTGCCAGCTCACCTCAGCCAGGGTACCACGAGCAGTACTTC. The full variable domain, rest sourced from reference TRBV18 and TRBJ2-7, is NAGVMQNPRHLVRRRGQEARLRCSPMKGHSHVYWYRQLPEEGLKFMVYLQKENIIDESGMPKERFSAEFPKEGPSILRIQQVVRGDSAAYFCASSPQPGYHEQYFGPGTRLTVT.

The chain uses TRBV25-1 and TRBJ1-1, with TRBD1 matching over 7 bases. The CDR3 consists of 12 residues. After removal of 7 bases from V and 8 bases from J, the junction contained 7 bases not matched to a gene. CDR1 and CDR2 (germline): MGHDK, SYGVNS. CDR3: CASTGDRHEAFF. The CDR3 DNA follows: TGTGCCAGCACTGGGGACAGACACGAAGCTTTCTTT.

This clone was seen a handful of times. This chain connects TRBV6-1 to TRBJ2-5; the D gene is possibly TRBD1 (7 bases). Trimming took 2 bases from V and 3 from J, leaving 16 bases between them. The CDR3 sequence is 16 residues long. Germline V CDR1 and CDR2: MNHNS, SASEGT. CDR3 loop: CASSERQGGFKETQYF. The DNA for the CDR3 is TGTGCCAGCAGTGAAAGGCAGGGGGGTTTCAAAGAGACCCAGTACTTC.